These 6 T cell receptor beta chains were all obtained from the same sample, sequenced in a study of shared clonotypes between healthy human individuals. Naive CD8 populations comprised CD45RO-negative cells positively selected for CCR7, excluding terminally differentiated effector memory CD45RA+ cells. Using immunoSEQ multiplex PCR, the repertoire was profiled, and TCRdb retains in-frame clones only, with some absent. The sample yields about 610,000 clones, around 96% seen once. Sequenced: naive CD8+ T cells sorted from blood. The receptors stem from a woman in her 30s in good health.

This chain uses TRBV27 with TRBJ2-2, with 8 nucleotides matching TRBD2. The V and J ends lost 6 bases and 2 bases, in that order; junction bases with no gene match: 5. Germline CDR1 is MNHEY and CDR2 is SMNVEV (reference sequence). The CDR3 sequence is 15 residues long. The CDR3 DNA sequence: TGTGCCAGCAGCCCCAGCGGGAGAAACACCGGGGAGCTGTTTTTT. Translating gives CASSPSGRNTGELFF.

The genes are TRBV14 and TRBJ2-1; D tentatively fits TRBD1 or TRBD2 (5 bases each). The CDR3 covers 13 residues. Trimming left V 8 bases short and J 7 bases short, with 15 bases between. Per germline, CDR1 SGHDN and CDR2 FVKESK. CDR3: CASRNDGTNEQFF. CDR3 bases: TGTGCCAGCCGAAATGACGGGACGAATGAGCAGTTCTTC.

The chain carries TRBV4-1 and TRBJ2-1; D perhaps matches TRBD1 (7 bases). Trimming left V 0 bases short and J 7 bases short, with 10 bases between. The CDR3 sequence is 14 residues long. Germline V lookup: CDR1 MGHRA, CDR2 YSYEKL. This CDR3 is CASSQDAGGNEQFF. The CDR3 bases are TGCGCCAGCAGCCAAGACGCAGGGGGGAATGAGCAGTTCTTC.

The chain is built from TRBV5-6 and TRBJ2-7, with D possibly matching TRBD2 (6 bases). The CDR3 has 14 residues. The V gene lost 0 bases and the J gene lost 4 bases, with 11 bases spanning the gap. Germline CDR1 and CDR2: SGHDT and YYEEEE. In nucleotides, the CDR3 is TGTGCCAGCAGCTTGGAGGGGACTGGGTACGAGCAGTACTTC. It translates to CASSLEGTGYEQYF.

The chain uses TRBV5-1 and TRBJ2-7; 8 nucleotides align to TRBD1. The CDR3 runs 16 residues. After removal of 4 bases from V and 2 bases from J, the junction contained 11 bases not matched to a gene. The germline V gene encodes CDR1 SGHRS and CDR2 YFSETQ. The CDR3 DNA follows: TGCGCCAGCAGCAGCGGACAGGGCAGTTCCGCCTACGAGCAGTACTTC. It translates to CASSSGQGSSAYEQYF. The full variable domain, its missing parts supplied by reference TRBV5-1 and TRBJ2-7, is KAGVTQTPRYLIKTRGQQVTLSCSPISGHRSVSWYQQTPGQGLQFLFEYFSETQRNKGNFPGRFSGRQFSNSRSEMNVSTLELGDSALYLCASSSGQGSSAYEQYFGPGTRLTVT.

This chain links TRBV5-1 with TRBJ2-5; tentative D call: TRBD1 (5 bases). The CDR3 length is 14 residues. The germline V gene has CDR1 SGHRS and CDR2 YFSETQ. Trimming took off 3 bases at V and 1 base at J, with 10 bases between the two ends. The CDR3 is CASSSDISQETQYF. The CDR3 nucleotides read TGCGCCAGCAGCTCGGACATCTCCCAAGAGACCCAGTACTTC.